This entry features one TCR beta chain sequence. Its antigen is unidentified. Different DNA sequences within this sample yield the same CDR3. This entry is derived from a study of T cell responses to AZD1222 COVID-19 vaccine. Whole-study findings and limits: No repertoire was sampled before or during the peak T cell response, only after it. Epitopes outside B.1.351 and B.1.1.7 mutated regions reportedly drew nearly half of spike TCRs. In a largely white British group with more females than males, clonal diversity was possibly underestimated. Baseline seropositivity characterized only a handful of AZD1222 recipients.

V was pared by 2 bases and J by 6 bases, with 4 bases between. Germline V gene data show CDR1 as MNHEY and CDR2 as SVGAGI. The CDR3 is made up of 11 amino acids. TCRdb's copy holds only in-frame clones and misses some; the assay was immunoSEQ multiplex PCR. The sample contains approximately 200,000 clones, less than 95% of which appear only once. The chain joins TRBV6-5 to TRBJ1-2; D remains unclear. This receptor was taken from an adult who received the MenACWY meningococcal vaccine as a control. The sequencing used peripheral blood, collected 28 days after the second dose of the MenACWY control vaccine. The CDR3 DNA reads TGTGCCAGCAGTTACGGGAATGGCTACACCTTC. This translates into CASSYGNGYTF.